This TCR beta chain derives from a study of CD8 T cells in Susac syndrome (dated by TCRdb to between 2018 and 2021). General notes on the study: Whether CD8+ T cell activation and differentiation in Susac syndrome was antigen driven was tested using repertoire sequencing. The study compared CD8+ T cell repertoire clonality among 12 healthy donors, about 14 Susac syndrome patients and about 16 multiple sclerosis patients. Study-wide conclusions, independent of this receptor: The number of individuals in the TCR sequencing and HLA analysis was acknowledged as relatively small.

Cut back by 4 bases and 2 bases, the V and J ends lie 24 bases apart. Taken from cysteine to phenylalanine, the CDR3 has 18 residues. The read is trimmed to its CDR3 DNA, 54 bases read in frame from base 1. Looking up the germline V gene yields CDR1 SGDLS and CDR2 YYNGEE. Of note for this clonotype: This receptor's antigen is unknown. Per-nucleotide qualities are absent, and no much larger clonotype sits a single base away.

RNA was extracted using the RNeasy kit, and about 0.45 to 1 microgram was reverse transcribed with random hexamers. The immunoSEQ multiplex PCR assay, covering 54 Vbeta and 13 Jbeta segments, was used to amplify TCR beta CDR3 regions. PCR amplification bias was corrected using a synthetic template baseline for primer optimization and computational correction. Turning to the authors' computational methods: Only productive sequences were kept, with reads annotated to V, D and J genes according to IMGT and analyzed in immunoSEQ Analyzer. To calculate clonality, Shannon entropy was normalized by log2 of the number of productive unique sequences and then subtracted from one. For each patient and control, public and private clones were evaluated among the 100 most prevalent clones. Susac-specific clones were defined as absent from healthy and MS cohorts, 850 to 1,300 published viral clones and other ImmuneACCESS disease sequences. TCRdb took the public reads, trimmed them with fastp at Q25, ran MiXCR for clone calling and kept in-frame beta chains. Rows are unified per CDR3 protein, each entry keeping the most common DNA and genes. The V and J calls come from TCRdb's annotation, not from the publication. Recorded for this sample are 150,000 to 200,000 distinct CDR3 sequences; 85% to 95% of them occurred a single time. The biggest ten clones account for around 0.15% of the sample.

Peripheral blood CD8+ and CD4+ T cells from healthy donors, Susac syndrome patients and multiple sclerosis patients were profiled by high-throughput TCR beta sequencing. The multiple sclerosis controls were treatment-naive patients whose relapsing-remitting disease, either stable or active, fulfilled the revised McDonald criteria. CD8+ TEMRA cells were enriched by FACS, while bulk CD8+ and CD4+ T cells were purified by magnetic negative isolation. Blood was drawn into EDTA tubes, processed within 24 hours, and PBMCs were isolated by density gradient centrifugation. PBMCs intended for TCR sequencing were cryopreserved in liquid nitrogen and thawed later in a water bath at 37 degrees C. The sorted or isolated CD4+, CD8+ and CD8+ TEMRA cells reached a purity of at least 90%.

This sequence originates from a human donor with multiple sclerosis. Sample: CD8+ T cells from PBMCs. The rearranged chain carries TRBV9 and TRBJ1-2; a tentative D match to TRBD1 spans 6 bases. This receptor carries the CDR3 CASSSREGVSLPNYGYTF. The sequenced DNA: TGTGCCAGCAGCTCGAGAGAGGGGGTTAGTCTACCAAACTATGGCTACACCTTC. Beyond the CDR3, the reference TRBV9 and TRBJ1-2 genes provide the residues; the full variable domain reads: DSGVTQTPKHLITATGQRVTLRCSPRSGDLSVYWYQQSLDQGLQFLIQYYNGEERAKGNILERFSAQQFPDLHSELNLSSLELGDSALYFCASSSREGVSLPNYGYTFGSGTRLTVV.